Presented here are 32 T cell receptor beta chains from one specimen sequenced in a study of early T cells in non-severe SARS-CoV-2 infection. TCRdb processed the 5' RACE reads anew with MiXCR; each CDR3 protein has one entry. The sample records tens of thousands of distinct CDR3 sequences, about 12% being singletons. Source material: whole blood. The receptors here all came from an adult who was a healthcare worker with PCR-confirmed SARS-CoV-2 infection or an uninfected control (not recorded which).

The chain is built from TRBV6-1 and TRBJ2-3; maybe TRBD1 (6 bases). V was cut by 7 bases and J by 1 base, with 12 bases left in between. This CDR3 has 14 amino acids. The germline gives CDR1 MNHNS, CDR2 SASEGT. The CDR3 region is CASTQGTGTDTQYF. Here the CDR3 DNA reads TGTGCCAGCACCCAGGGGACGGGCACAGATACGCAGTATTTT.

This chain joins TRBV9 and TRBJ1-3; D unclear. This CDR3 is 14 amino acids long. V was pared by 2 bases and J by 4 bases, with 10 bases between. Germline V CDR1 and CDR2: SGDLS, YYNGEE. CDR3 amino acids: CASSVGLGGNTIYF. The CDR3 coding sequence is TGTGCCAGCAGCGTGGGCCTGGGAGGAAACACCATATATTTT.

This clonotype was counted many times. The V gene is TRBV7-2, the J gene TRBJ2-5; 7 bases agree with TRBD2. The CDR3 runs 15 residues. Germline assignment: CDR1 SGHTA and CDR2 FQGNSA. V was pared by 5 bases and J by 0 bases, with 6 bases of the junction left unmatched. The CDR3 spells CASSRGLQYQETQYF. The DNA of the CDR3 is TGTGCCAGCAGCAGGGGACTACAGTACCAAGAGACCCAGTACTTC.

The chain employs TRBV29-1 and TRBJ2-5, with TRBD2 matching 12 bases. V was clipped by 5 bases and J by 2 bases; unmatched bases: 3. The CDR3 is 14 residues long. CDR1 and CDR2 from the germline V gene are SQVTM and ANQGSEA. The CDR3 region has the DNA TGCAGCGTTACGACTAGCGGGAGACAAGAGACCCAGTACTTC. It specifies CSVTTSGRQETQYF.

This clonotype was seen ten or more times. The genes are TRBV28 and TRBJ2-1; no reliable D call. Germline values: CDR1 MDHEN, CDR2 SYDVKM. The CDR3 is 13 amino acids. V dropped 3 bases and J dropped 12 bases, with 15 bases sitting between them. As DNA, the CDR3 is TGTGCCAGCAGTTTCTTGGTAGGAATCGGGCAGTTCTTC. Amino acid sequence: CASSFLVGIGQFF.

The CDR3 reads CASSRAGDQQFF. The CDR3 DNA is TGCGCCAGCAGCCGCGCGGGAGACCAGCAGTTCTTC. The rearrangement links TRBV4-1 to TRBJ2-1; TRBD2 aligns across 7 bases. CDR1 is MGHRA, CDR2 YSYEKL, per germline. The CDR3 contains 12 residues. Trimming cost V 4 bases and J 11 bases; bases outside gene matches: 5.

About this clonotype: A much larger clone lies a single base off, so this may be a read error. This chain connects TRBV9 to TRBJ2-5; D is undetermined. Trimming stripped 1 base from V and 4 bases from J, with 11 bases between. Germline CDR1 is SGDLS and CDR2 is YYNGEE. This CDR3 has 14 residues. The DNA for the CDR3 is TGTGCCAGCAGCGTAATGGGCGGCCTAGAGACCCAGTACTTC. Its translation: CASSVMGGLETQYF.

The chain recombines TRBV6-2 or TRBV6-3 with TRBJ2-7; 7 nucleotides line up with TRBD2. The germline CDR1 and CDR2 sequences are MNHEY and SVGEGT. V dropped 2 bases and J dropped 6; count of bases not matched to a gene: 13. The CDR3 length is 16 residues. DNA of the CDR3: TGTGCCAGCAGTTACCGACCCACGACTAGCAGCGCCGAGCAGTACTTC. Translated: CASSYRPTTSSAEQYF.

This chain links TRBV6-2 or TRBV6-3 with TRBJ2-7, with 10 bases lining up with TRBD1. CDR3 size: 15 residues. V trimming: 6 bases; J trimming: 3 bases; junction bases outside the gene matches: 8. Germline V gives CDR1 MNHEY, CDR2 SVGEGT. Here the CDR3 DNA reads TGTGCCAGCAGCCGGGACAGGGGCATTAGCTACGAGCAGTACTTC. Its protein product is CASSRDRGISYEQYF.

This clonotype was counted between two and nine times. The chain is built from TRBV18 and TRBJ2-5; D is unresolved. Per germline, CDR1 KGHSH and CDR2 LQKENI. Trimming removed 3 bases from V and 2 bases from J, with 7 bases in between. This CDR3 has 13 residues. The CDR3 spells CASSPVGQETQYF. Written as DNA, the CDR3 is TGTGCCAGCTCACCCGTCGGGCAAGAGACCCAGTACTTC.

This clonotype was recorded many times. The chain is built from TRBV5-1 and TRBJ1-1; 9 positions agree with TRBD1. Looked up from germline, CDR1 is SGHRS and CDR2 is YFSETQ. This CDR3 region has 14 residues. After removal of 4 bases from V and 4 bases from J, the junction contained 5 bases not matched to a gene. The CDR3 coding sequence is TGCGCCAGCAGCACCGGGACAGGGCCCACTGAAGCTTTCTTT. This encodes CASSTGTGPTEAFF.

Ten or more counts support this clonotype. CDR3 sequence reads: CASSDRDNTEAFF. Here the CDR3 DNA reads TGTGCCAGCAGTGACCGGGACAACACTGAAGCTTTCTTT. The V and J genes are TRBV6-4 and TRBJ1-1; tentatively, D is TRBD1 (5 bases). The CDR3 consists of 13 residues. The V and J ends lost 2 bases and 2 bases respectively, with 6 bases between them. Germline lookup yields CDR1 MRHNA and CDR2 SNTAGT.

This clonotype was seen a handful of times. J is TRBJ1-1 and V is TRBV11-2; D may be TRBD1 (5 bases). Deletions cut 1 base from V and 3 bases from J, with 6 bases between. The CDR3 contains 13 residues. CDR1 and CDR2 from the germline V gene are SGHAT and FQNNGV. CDR3 nucleotide sequence: TGTGCCAGCAGCTTAGTAGGGGACACTGAAGCTTTCTTT. Translated, it gives CASSLVGDTEAFF.

This clonotype was counted many times. The CDR3 DNA reads TGTGCCAGCAGATTATGGGGGACGGGTCGGGACACAGATACGCAGTATTTT. Protein: CASRLWGTGRDTDTQYF. J is TRBJ2-3 and V is TRBV11-2; D may be TRBD1 or TRBD2 (5 bases each). CDR3 length equals 17 residues. Looked up from germline, CDR1 is SGHAT and CDR2 is FQNNGV. The V gene lost 6 bases and the J gene lost 2 bases, with 21 bases spanning the gap.

In the case of this clonotype: A single base separates this from a much larger clone, so it may be a read error. The gene calls are TRBV4-2 and TRBJ2-2; possible D gene TRBD2, 6 bases. CDR3 length: 17 amino acids. Germline assignment: CDR1 LGHNA and CDR2 YNFKEQ. The CDR3 DNA reads TGTGCCTGCAGCCAAGTTGGGGGTGGACTAAACACCGGGGAGCTGTTTTTT. Translation gives CACSQVGGGLNTGELFF.

Only a few counts were recorded for this clonotype. The chain has TRBV28 and TRBJ1-5; no clear D gene. The ends were cut back, 1 base at V and 5 bases at J, with 12 bases in the middle. CDR3 length equals 15 residues. The V gene's germline CDR1 is MDHEN and CDR2 SYDVKM. CDR3: CASSLSGPGDQPQHF. The DNA of the CDR3 is TGTGCCAGCAGTTTATCGGGCCCGGGAGATCAGCCCCAGCATTTT.

In its sample, this clonotype was seen a few times. The V call is TRBV4-1, the J call TRBJ1-6; D gene unclear. Looked up from germline, CDR1 is MGHRA and CDR2 is YSYEKL. V was shortened by 0 bases and J by 10 bases, with 7 bases between the two germline ends. The CDR3 runs to 13 residues. The CDR3 sequence: CASSQEAGSPLHF. In DNA form, the CDR3 reads TGCGCCAGCAGCCAAGAGGCTGGGTCACCCCTCCACTTT.

A word on this clonotype: This may come from a read error, since a much larger clone is one base off. V and J are TRBV5-4 and TRBJ2-1; 9 bases align to TRBD2. Germline trimming cut 3 bases from V and 7 bases from J; bases unmatched to any gene: 8. This CDR3 region has 15 residues. Per germline, CDR1 SGHNT and CDR2 YYREEE (reference sequence). The CDR3 DNA follows: TGTGCCAGCAGCTCTAGCGGGGCTTCGAGGAATGAGCAGTTCTTC. It codes for CASSSSGASRNEQFF.

The V gene is TRBV20-1, the J gene TRBJ1-6; D call uncertain. The CDR3 totals 14 residues. The V end lost 0 bases, the J end lost 1 base, and 4 bases lay between the germline ends. Germline CDR1 is DFQATT and CDR2 is SNEGSKA (reference sequence). This CDR3 is CSARDGSYNSPLHF. The CDR3 coding sequence is TGCAGTGCTAGAGATGGGTCCTATAATTCACCCCTCCACTTT.

The rearrangement joins TRBV5-4 to TRBJ1-6; 7 bases match TRBD1. This CDR3 spans 14 amino acids. Germline-derived CDR1 and CDR2 are SGHNT and YYREEE (reference sequence). Germline trimming cut 2 bases from V and 5 bases from J; bases unmatched to any gene: 1. CDR3 amino acids: CASSLDRDNSPLHF. As DNA, the CDR3 is TGTGCCAGCAGCTTAGACAGGGATAATTCACCCCTCCACTTT.

This chain connects TRBV4-3 to TRBJ1-2, with D unclear. V was pared by 0 bases and J by 1 base, with 6 bases between. This CDR3 spans 14 amino acids. Germline V gene sequence: CDR1 LGHNA, CDR2 YSLEER. CDR3 DNA sequence: TGCGCCAGCAGCCAAGATTACGATAACTATGGCTACACCTTC. Translation gives CASSQDYDNYGYTF.

This clonotype was found a few times. The chain employs TRBV15 and TRBJ2-4, with a tentative D call TRBD2 (6 bases). Germline V gives CDR1 LNHNV, CDR2 YYDKDF (reference sequence). The CDR3 extends over 11 amino acids. The V and J ends lost 3 bases and 13 bases respectively, with 10 bases between them. The CDR3 protein is CATSSGGRQYF. CDR3 sequence (DNA): TGTGCCACCAGCAGCGGGGGACGGCAGTACTTC. Full variable domain (remainder filled in from reference TRBV15 and TRBJ2-4): DAMVIQNPRYQVTQFGKPVTLSCSQTLNHNVMYWYQQKSSQAPKLLFHYYDKDFNNEADTPDNFQSRRPNTSFCFLDIRSPGLGDTAMYLCATSSGGRQYFGAGTRLSVL.

Here the CDR3 DNA reads TGTGCCAGCAGTTACGGACTAGCATCTACCTACGAGCAGTACTTC. Translation: CASSYGLASTYEQYF. V is TRBV6-2 or TRBV6-3 and J is TRBJ2-7, with 8 bases fitting TRBD2. The CDR3 has 15 residues. The V segment lost 2 bases and the J segment 2 bases; nucleotides outside the gene matches: 5. Germline V gene data show CDR1 as MNHEY and CDR2 as SVGEGT.

This clonotype was found once. The V and J genes are TRBV7-2 and TRBJ1-3; D not resolved. The V and J ends lost 8 bases and 0 bases respectively, with 23 bases between them. The germline gives CDR1 SGHTA, CDR2 FQGNSA. The CDR3 extends over 18 amino acids. CDR3 nucleotides: TGTGCCAGCCGCCCCTCACCGGGCTTCCTAAACTCTGGAAACACCATATATTTT. Protein product: CASRPSPGFLNSGNTIYF.

This clonotype has a handful of counts. The genes are TRBV10-3 and TRBJ2-7; TRBD1 matches 8 bases. Germline values: CDR1 ENHRY, CDR2 SYGVKD. The CDR3 has 14 residues. The junction had 9 bases not matched to a gene; V was cut back by 6 bases and J by 5 bases. CDR3 DNA: TGTGCCATCAGCCGGGACAGGACCAACCACGAGCAGTACTTC. Its translation: CAISRDRTNHEQYF.

This clonotype was observed at least ten times. The J gene is TRBJ2-1, the V gene TRBV6-1; D ambiguous. Germline CDR1 is MNHNS and CDR2 is SASEGT. Trimming took 6 bases from V and 7 from J, leaving 19 bases between them. The CDR3 runs to 15 residues. CDR3 in amino acids: CASSLTEDGGNEQFF. The DNA of the CDR3 is TGTGCCAGCAGCCTCACAGAGGACGGTGGGAATGAGCAGTTCTTC.

The table lists this clonotype with a few counts. The junction departs from germline at one end; a sequencing error may be responsible. The chain joins TRBV20-1 to TRBJ1-3, with D unresolved. The CDR3 length is 14 residues. Per germline, CDR1 DFQATT and CDR2 SNEGSKA (reference sequence). CDR3 amino acids: CSASLAGSENTIYF. DNA for the CDR3: TGCAGTGCTAGCCTAGCGGGCTCTGAAAACACCATATATTTT.

The sample holds many counts of this clonotype. This sequence joins TRBV12-3 or TRBV12-4 and TRBJ1-6; D is undetermined. V lost 7 bases, J lost 8 bases, and 12 bases lay in between. The CDR3 runs to 13 residues. The CDR3 loop is CASNGQEDSPLHF. The CDR3 bases are TGTGCCAGCAATGGGCAGGAGGATTCACCCCTCCACTTT.

The sample holds many counts of this clonotype. At one end, the junction sequence differs from germline, possibly due to a read error. The chain joins TRBV12-3 or TRBV12-4 to TRBJ2-7; possibly TRBD1 for D (6 bases). The CDR3 has 14 residues. DNA for the CDR3: TGTGCCAGCAGCTTAGGGGGAAGCTCCTACGAGCAGTACTTC. This gives the protein CASSLGGSSYEQYF.

This clonotype was counted only a few times. The chain has TRBV5-4 and TRBJ2-2, with TRBD2 matching over 9 bases. This CDR3 spans 16 amino acids. The J segment lost 4 bases and the V segment lost 2 bases, leaving 6 bases of the junction unmatched. Germline-derived CDR1 and CDR2 are SGHNT and YYREEE (reference sequence). CDR3 amino acids: CASSLGAGGATGELFF. The DNA of the CDR3 is TGTGCCAGCAGCTTAGGAGCGGGAGGTGCCACCGGGGAGCTGTTTTTT.

The chain couples TRBV7-9 to TRBJ1-1; D possibly corresponds to TRBD1 (6 bases). Germline V gene sequence: CDR1 SEHNR, CDR2 FQNEAQ (reference sequence). This CDR3 spans 16 amino acids. Trimming removed 0 bases at V and 8 bases at J, with 19 bases between. CDR3 sequence reads: CASSLAGGHSVIEAFF. Here the CDR3 DNA reads TGTGCCAGCAGCTTAGCTGGGGGCCACTCCGTAATCGAAGCTTTCTTT.

Many counts were recorded for this clonotype. The chain couples TRBV15 to TRBJ1-2; D is uncertain. From germline, CDR1 is LNHNV and CDR2 YYDKDF (reference sequence). V was trimmed by 5 bases and J by 7 bases, leaving 11 bases between them. The CDR3 totals 12 residues. CDR3 amino acids: CATSPGFGGYTF. The DNA for the CDR3 is TGTGCCACCAGCCCCGGATTTGGTGGCTACACCTTC.